The 7 T cell receptor beta chains below come from one sample, sequenced in a study of shared clonotypes between healthy human individuals. The repertoire was sequenced with immunoSEQ multiplex PCR; TCRdb's copy has only in-frame clones and lacks some. This table holds fewer than 2.5 million clones, over 85% found once. The sequenced material came from naive CD4+ T cells from PBMCs. Documented subset: CD45RA+ positively selected. These receptors came from a man aged 18-30 years in good health. Some clones in this sample may be carry-over from other donors' samples.

The chain joins TRBV29-1 to TRBJ2-5, with D maybe TRBD1 (5 bases). The J call may be faulty, since TRBJ2-7 better matches the DNA end. This CDR3 contains 12 residues. The germline V gene encodes CDR1 SQVTM and CDR2 ANQGSEA. CDR3 DNA: TGCAGCGTTGACCAGGGTATGGACGAGCAGTACTTC. Residues: CSVDQGMDEQYF.

V gene TRBV5-1 combines with J gene TRBJ2-2; no definite D call. The V and J ends lost 4 bases and 0 bases respectively, with 10 bases between them. This CDR3 contains 15 residues. The V gene's germline CDR1 is SGHRS and CDR2 YFSETQ. CDR3 sequence (DNA): TGCGCCAGCAGCCGTGAGCCAGCGAACACCGGGGAGCTGTTTTTT. Translated: CASSREPANTGELFF.

The DNA of the CDR3 is TGTGCCAGCAGCTCCGGACTAGCGGGAGGAAGTTTTGCGTACGAGCAGTACTTC. Protein sequence: CASSSGLAGGSFAYEQYF. This sequence joins TRBV11-1 and TRBJ2-7; TRBD2 aligns across 14 bases. Germline loops: CDR1 SGHAT, CDR2 FQDESV (reference sequence). Trimming took 4 bases from V and 4 from J; bases not matched to a gene: 12. This CDR3 comprises 18 residues.

The chain recombines TRBV27 with TRBJ2-1; 8 bases are a match to TRBD1. CDR3 length equals 15 residues. With 5 bases clipped from V and 8 bases from J, the junction kept 11 bases outside the gene matches. Germline values: CDR1 MNHEY, CDR2 SMNVEV (reference sequence). CDR3 protein: CASSTPDRGTDEQFF. CDR3 bases: TGTGCCAGCAGTACCCCCGACAGGGGAACGGATGAGCAGTTCTTC.

The rearrangement joins TRBV28 to TRBJ1-2; D uncertain. The CDR3 has 12 residues. The ends were cut back, 2 bases at V and 5 bases at J, with 6 bases in the middle. The germline V gene has CDR1 MDHEN and CDR2 SYDVKM. The CDR3 DNA follows: TGTGCCAGCAGTTTAGATCAGTATGGCTACACCTTC. Protein: CASSLDQYGYTF.

The chain is built from TRBV15 and TRBJ1-3; D unclear. The CDR3 extends over 11 amino acids. The germline V and J ends were trimmed by 4 bases and 2 bases, with 0 bases remaining between them. Germline values: CDR1 LNHNV, CDR2 YYDKDF (reference sequence). CDR3 bases: TGTGCCACCAGCACTGGAAACACCATATATTTT. It yields the protein CATSTGNTIYF.

The rearrangement links TRBV28 to TRBJ2-1; D may be TRBD1 or TRBD2 (5 bases each). The CDR3 consists of 14 residues. The germline CDR1 and CDR2 sequences are MDHEN and SYDVKM. Trimming pared 6 bases from V and 5 bases from J, leaving 14 bases between. The CDR3 region is CASSPGTANNEQFF. CDR3 nucleotides: TGTGCCAGCAGCCCCGGGACGGCTAACAATGAGCAGTTCTTC. The full variable domain, completed using reference TRBV28 and TRBJ2-1, is DVKVTQSSRYLVKRTGEKVFLECVQDMDHENMFWYRQDPGLGLRLIYFSYDVKMKEKGDIPEGYSVSREKKERFSLILESASTNQTSMYLCASSPGTANNEQFFGPGTRLTVL.